The sequence of this T cell receptor (beta chain) was determined in a study of blood T cell repertoires in COVID-19. Study in general: Italy, Spain and the United States were the sources of the convalescent and acute COVID-19 samples. From T cells, B-cell-depleted T cells, or PBMCs came the material, which was cDNA or gDNA.

Original processing notes: By means of reference gene primer amplification, nucleated cell counts were estimated. Repertoires were generated with immunoSEQ multiplex PCR, while TCRdb's copy carries only in-frame clones and drops some. D and trimming were read from the DNA, whereas the V and J calls and clone size are those reported in that table. The sample has 270,000 or so clones, around nine tenths seen once. There are 13 residues in the CDR3. CDR1 and CDR2 (germline): SQVTM, ANQGSEA. The V and J ends lost 6 bases and 0 bases respectively, with 10 bases between them. Sequenced input: peripheral blood. This sequence was found in a man aged 35 to 55 with active or convalescent COVID-19. The rearrangement uses TRBV29-1 and TRBJ2-3, with D maybe TRBD2 (5 bases). CDR3: CSVLGGSTDTQYF. The CDR3 bases are TGCAGCGTATTGGGCGGGAGCACAGATACGCAGTATTTT.